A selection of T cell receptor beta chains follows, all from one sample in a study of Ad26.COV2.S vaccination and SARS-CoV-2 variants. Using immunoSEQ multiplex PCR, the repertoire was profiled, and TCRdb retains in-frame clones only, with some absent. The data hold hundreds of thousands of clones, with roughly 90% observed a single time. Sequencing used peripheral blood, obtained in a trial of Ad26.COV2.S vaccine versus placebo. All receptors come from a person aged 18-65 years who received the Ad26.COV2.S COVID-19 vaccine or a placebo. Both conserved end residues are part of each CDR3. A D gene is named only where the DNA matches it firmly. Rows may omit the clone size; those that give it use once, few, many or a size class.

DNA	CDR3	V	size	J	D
TGTGCCTGGAGTGTAGGATACGGGGATACGCAGTATTTT	CAWSVGYGDTQYF	TRBV30	NA	TRBJ2-3	NA
TGCAGCGTGGTGGAGGGGAACTATGGCTACACCTTC	CSVVEGNYGYTF	TRBV29-1	NA	TRBJ1-2	NA
TGTGCCAGCAGCAACAGGGCAAGAAACACTGAAGCTTTCTTT	CASSNRARNTEAFF	TRBV7-9	NA	TRBJ1-1	NA
TGCAGTCTAGGGGGGACCACTGAAGCTTTCTTT	CSLGGTTEAFF	TRBV20-1	NA	TRBJ1-1	NA
TGCGCCAGCAGCCCGGACTGGGGCTATGGAGAGCAGTTCTTC	CASSPDWGYGEQFF	TRBV5-1	NA	TRBJ2-1	NA
TGTGCCATCAGGCCTGACAGGGGAGAGACCCAGTACTTC	CAIRPDRGETQYF	TRBV10-3	NA	TRBJ2-5	TRBD1
TGTGCCAGCAGCTTCCTAGCGGGCGCAGATACGCAGTATTTT	CASSFLAGADTQYF	TRBV7-2	NA	TRBJ2-3	TRBD2
TGTGCCAGCAGCCTACAGACTAGCGGAGGTTCAGATACGCAGTATTTT	CASSLQTSGGSDTQYF	TRBV7-9	NA	TRBJ2-3	TRBD2
TGCGCCAGCAGTGAAGCGTCACCCACAGATACGCAGTATTTT	CASSEASPTDTQYF	TRBV10-1	NA	TRBJ2-3	NA
TGCGCCAGCAGCTTGCTCGGGATGTCCAACAATGAGCAGTTCTTC	CASSLLGMSNNEQFF	TRBV5-1	NA	TRBJ2-1	NA
TGTGCCAGCAGCTTCAGGGGCCAATCGAACACCGGGGAGCTGTTTTTT	CASSFRGQSNTGELFF	TRBV11-3	few	TRBJ2-2	NA
TGTGCCAGCAGTTACAGTTGGCGGGGGGCGACCGGCTACACCTTC	CASSYSWRGATGYTF	TRBV6-5	few	TRBJ1-2	NA
TGCGCCAGCAGCCCTCGGTCGGTGATCTCCTACAATGAGCAGTTCTTC	CASSPRSVISYNEQFF	TRBV10-2	NA	TRBJ2-1	NA
TGTGCCAGTAGTATCTGGGGGCGCGGGAGCAATCAGCCCCAGCATTTT	CASSIWGRGSNQPQHF	TRBV19	NA	TRBJ1-5	NA
TGCAGCGTGACACGGACAGGTCTCACCTATGGCTACACCTTC	CSVTRTGLTYGYTF	TRBV29-1	few	TRBJ1-2	TRBD1
TGTGCCAGCAGCCGCGGGGGTCCGGCCCAGTACTTC	CASSRGGPAQYF	TRBV11-2	NA	TRBJ2-5	TRBD2
TGTGCCAGCAGCTTCGAATTTACCGGGGAGCTGTTTTTT	CASSFEFTGELFF	TRBV7-8	NA	TRBJ2-2	NA
TGTGCCAGCAGCTTGGGCCTCGGGACAGGCATACTTCCCTTC	CASSLGLGTGILPF	TRBV5-5	NA	TRBJ1-2	TRBD1
TGTGCCAGTAGTGGACAGGGCCCCGGGGAGCTGTTTTTT	CASSGQGPGELFF	TRBV25-1	NA	TRBJ2-2	TRBD1
TGTGCCAGCAGCAGTCCCGACAGTGCAACTAATGAAAAACTGTTTTTT	CASSSPDSATNEKLFF	TRBV7-3	NA	TRBJ1-4	NA
TGTGCCAGCAGCCAACTAGCGGGAGGGCTCGGGTCCGTGAGCGAGCAGTACTTC	CASSQLAGGLGSVSEQYF	TRBV7-9	NA	TRBJ2-7	TRBD2
TGTGCCAGCAGCCAAACTAGCGCTTCCTACAATGAGCAGTTCTTC	CASSQTSASYNEQFF	TRBV14	NA	TRBJ2-1	TRBD2
TGTGCCAGCAGCTTAGATGCTGGGCCTCATTTCCCCCTCCACTTT	CASSLDAGPHFPLHF	TRBV11-2	NA	TRBJ1-6	NA
TGCAGCGTCCAACAGGGTCCGAATTCACCCCTCCACTTT	CSVQQGPNSPLHF	TRBV29-1	NA	TRBJ1-6	NA
TGCGCCAGCAGCTTGGTACAGGGGGGCTACGAGCAGTACTTC	CASSLVQGGYEQYF	TRBV5-1	few	TRBJ2-7	TRBD1
TGTGCCAGCAGCCTTGCCTTCCCCGGGGAGCTGTTTTTT	CASSLAFPGELFF	TRBV11-3	once	TRBJ2-2	NA
TGTGCCAGTGGCTATGGACCGGGACAGATCAATGAGCAGTTCTTC	CASGYGPGQINEQFF	TRBV19	NA	TRBJ2-1	TRBD1
TGTGCCAGCAGACTAGCGGGTAAACAAGAGACCCAGTACTTC	CASRLAGKQETQYF	TRBV7-6	once	TRBJ2-5	TRBD2
TGTGCCAGCCGAACAGGAGGTAGCAATCAGCCCCAGCATTTT	CASRTGGSNQPQHF	TRBV2	NA	TRBJ1-5	NA
TGTGCCTGGAGTGTAGAAAGGGGCGGATGGGGGGTGAGCGGCTACACCTTC	CAWSVERGGWGVSGYTF	TRBV30	NA	TRBJ1-2	NA
TGTGCCATCCAACAGGGGTCTAGCACAGATACGCAGTATTTT	CAIQQGSSTDTQYF	TRBV6-5	once	TRBJ2-3	TRBD1
TGCGCCAGCAGCTTGGATGGGGGAAACCAGCCCCAGCATTTT	CASSLDGGNQPQHF	TRBV5-1	NA	TRBJ1-5	NA
TGTGCCAGCAGCTTGGAGGCTTTGGGCAACGGTGAGCAGTTCTTC	CASSLEALGNGEQFF	TRBV5-4	once	TRBJ2-1	NA
TGCGCCAGCAGCCAAGGGGGACAGGGGGCCTACGAGCAGTACTTC	CASSQGGQGAYEQYF	TRBV4-3	NA	TRBJ2-7	TRBD1
TGTGCCACGATGGGACAGCCAAACACTGAAGCTTTCTTT	CATMGQPNTEAFF	TRBV24-1	few	TRBJ1-1	TRBD1
TGTGCCTTGGACAGGGGATCGGATTCACCCCTCCACTTT	CALDRGSDSPLHF	TRBV30	NA	TRBJ1-6	TRBD1
TGTGCCTCCCGGGCAGGGGTTGGTTCCTATAATTCACCCCTCCACTTT	CASRAGVGSYNSPLHF	TRBV9	NA	TRBJ1-6	NA
TGTGCCAGCAGCCGTGGGGGGAACGAGCAGTACTTC	CASSRGGNEQYF	TRBV3-1/TRBV3-2	few	TRBJ2-7	NA
TGTGCCAGCAGTTACGAGGGGCAGGCCTACAATGAGCAGTTCTTC	CASSYEGQAYNEQFF	TRBV6-6	NA	TRBJ2-1	NA
TGTGCCAGCAGTTTGCCAGGACTAGCGGTCTCCTACGAGCAGTACTTC	CASSLPGLAVSYEQYF	TRBV28	NA	TRBJ2-7	TRBD2